This record concerns one T cell receptor beta chain sequence. Its antigen is undetermined. The data belong to a study of T cells after yellow fever vaccination. Whole-study results and caveats: Booster sampling recovered most clones from primary vaccination (about 97% CD4, approximately 88% CD8). Contaminants from the bulk population, in the form of abundant clonotypes, could be found in FACS-sorted repertoires.

Generation of TCR cDNA used 5'RACE template switching (which added a universal primer site and UMIs). TCRdb called the 5' RACE reads again in MiXCR, with one record for every CDR3 protein. The top ten hold roughly 18% of the sample, which has about 340,000 distinct CDR3 sequences, roughly 8.7% seen once. The CDR3 has 16 amino acids. The V gene's germline CDR1 is SGHTA and CDR2 FQGTGA. Trimming took 2 bases from V and 4 from J; bases not matched to a gene: 5. This clonotype was obtained from a man aged 18 to 29 who received the YFV17D yellow fever vaccine. The chain couples TRBV7-3 to TRBJ2-3, with 11 positions matching TRBD2. This specimen consisted of PBMCs, obtained on the day of the first yellow fever vaccination. The CDR3 sequence is CASSLQPSGGPDTQYF. Here the CDR3 DNA reads TGTGCCAGCAGCTTACAGCCTAGCGGGGGGCCAGATACGCAGTATTTT.